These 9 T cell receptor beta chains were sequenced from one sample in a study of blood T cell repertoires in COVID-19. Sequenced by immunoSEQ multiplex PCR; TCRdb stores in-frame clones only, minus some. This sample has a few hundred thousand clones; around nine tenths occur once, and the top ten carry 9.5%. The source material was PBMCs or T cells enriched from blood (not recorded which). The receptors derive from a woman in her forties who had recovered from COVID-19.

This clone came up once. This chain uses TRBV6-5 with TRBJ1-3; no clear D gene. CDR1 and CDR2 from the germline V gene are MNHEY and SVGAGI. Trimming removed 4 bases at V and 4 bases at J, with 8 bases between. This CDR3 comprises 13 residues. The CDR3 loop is CASSSGGGNTIYF. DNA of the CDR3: TGTGCCAGCAGTTCTGGAGGAGGAAACACCATATATTTT.

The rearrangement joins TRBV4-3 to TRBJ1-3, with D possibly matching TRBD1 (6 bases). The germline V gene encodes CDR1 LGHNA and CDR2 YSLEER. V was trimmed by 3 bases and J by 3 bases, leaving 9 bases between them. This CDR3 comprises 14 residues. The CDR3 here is CASSQGHSGNTIYF. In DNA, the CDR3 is TGCGCCAGCAGCCAGGGACATAGTGGAAACACCATATATTTT.

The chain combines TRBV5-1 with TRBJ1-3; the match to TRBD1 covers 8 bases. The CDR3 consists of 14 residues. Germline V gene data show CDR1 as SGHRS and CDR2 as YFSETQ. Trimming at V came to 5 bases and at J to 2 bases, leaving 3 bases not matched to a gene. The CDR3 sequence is CASSGTGPGNTIYF. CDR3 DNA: TGCGCCAGCAGTGGGACAGGACCTGGAAACACCATATATTTT.

CDR3 sequence reads: CASRVIDSGNTIYF. The DNA of the CDR3 is TGTGCCAGCAGGGTGATAGACTCTGGAAACACCATATATTTT. The chain combines TRBV7-9 with TRBJ1-3; D remains ambiguous. The germline V gene has CDR1 SEHNR and CDR2 FQNEAQ (reference sequence). V lost 6 bases and J 0 bases, leaving 9 bases between the germline ends. The CDR3 is 14 residues long. Filled out from reference TRBV7-9 and TRBJ1-3, the complete variable domain reads DTGVSQNPRHKITKRGQNVTFRCDPISEHNRLYWYRQTLGQGPEFLTYFQNEAQLEKSRLLSDRFSAERPKGSFSTLEIQRTEQGDSAMYLCASRVIDSGNTIYFGEGSWLTVV.

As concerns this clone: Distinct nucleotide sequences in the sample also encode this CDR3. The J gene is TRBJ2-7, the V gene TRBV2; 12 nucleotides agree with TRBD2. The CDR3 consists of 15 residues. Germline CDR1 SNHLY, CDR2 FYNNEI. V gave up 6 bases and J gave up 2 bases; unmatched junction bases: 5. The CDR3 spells CASSGGLAGAYEQYF. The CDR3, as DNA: TGTGCCAGCAGCGGGGGACTAGCGGGCGCCTACGAGCAGTACTTC.

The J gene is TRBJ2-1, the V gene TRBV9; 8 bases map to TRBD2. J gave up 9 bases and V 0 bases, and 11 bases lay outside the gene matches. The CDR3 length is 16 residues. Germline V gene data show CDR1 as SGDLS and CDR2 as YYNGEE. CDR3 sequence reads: CASSVGVAGSLSEQFF. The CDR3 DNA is TGTGCCAGCAGCGTAGGGGTAGCGGGATCCCTTAGTGAGCAGTTCTTC.

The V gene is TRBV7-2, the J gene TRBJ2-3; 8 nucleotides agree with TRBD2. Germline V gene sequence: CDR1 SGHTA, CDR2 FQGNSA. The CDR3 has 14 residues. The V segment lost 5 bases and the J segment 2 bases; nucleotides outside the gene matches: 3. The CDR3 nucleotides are TGTGCCAGCAGCCCTAGCGGGTACACAGATACGCAGTATTTT. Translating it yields CASSPSGYTDTQYF.

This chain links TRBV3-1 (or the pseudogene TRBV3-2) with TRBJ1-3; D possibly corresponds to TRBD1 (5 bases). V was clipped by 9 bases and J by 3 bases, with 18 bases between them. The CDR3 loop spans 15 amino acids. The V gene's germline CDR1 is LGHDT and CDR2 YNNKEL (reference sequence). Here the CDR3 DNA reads TGTGCCAGTCTCGCTCAATGGGGGGGTGGAAACACCATATATTTT. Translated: CASLAQWGGGNTIYF.

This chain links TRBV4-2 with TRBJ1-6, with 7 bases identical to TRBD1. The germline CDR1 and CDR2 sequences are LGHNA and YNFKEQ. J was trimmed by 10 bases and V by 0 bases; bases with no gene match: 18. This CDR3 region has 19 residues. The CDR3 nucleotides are TGTGCCAGCAGCCAAGACCCCCAGCAGGGCAGGGGGTCTGGGTCACCCCTCCACTTT. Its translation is CASSQDPQQGRGSGSPLHF.